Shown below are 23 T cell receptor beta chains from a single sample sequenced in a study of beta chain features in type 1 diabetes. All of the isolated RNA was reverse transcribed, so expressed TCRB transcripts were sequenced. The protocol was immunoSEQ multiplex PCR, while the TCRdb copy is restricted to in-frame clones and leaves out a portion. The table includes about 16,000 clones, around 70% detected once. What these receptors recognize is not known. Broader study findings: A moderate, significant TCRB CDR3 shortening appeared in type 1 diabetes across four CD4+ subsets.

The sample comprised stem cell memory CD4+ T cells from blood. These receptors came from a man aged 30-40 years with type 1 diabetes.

This CDR3 reads CASTFGTGGAETQYF. The CDR3 DNA reads TGTGCCAGCACCTTCGGGACAGGGGGCGCGGAGACCCAGTACTTC. This chain uses TRBV9 with TRBJ2-5; 12 positions match TRBD1. The germline gives CDR1 SGDLS, CDR2 YYNGEE. This CDR3 is built from 15 residues. V trimming: 6 bases; J trimming: 5 bases; junction bases outside the gene matches: 8.

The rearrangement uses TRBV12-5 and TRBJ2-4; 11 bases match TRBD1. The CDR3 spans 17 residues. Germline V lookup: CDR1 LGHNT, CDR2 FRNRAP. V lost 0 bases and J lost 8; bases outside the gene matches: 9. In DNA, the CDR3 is TGTGCTAGTGGTTTGGTAGTCAATGGACAGGGGGCGGACATTCAGTACTTC. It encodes CASGLVVNGQGADIQYF.

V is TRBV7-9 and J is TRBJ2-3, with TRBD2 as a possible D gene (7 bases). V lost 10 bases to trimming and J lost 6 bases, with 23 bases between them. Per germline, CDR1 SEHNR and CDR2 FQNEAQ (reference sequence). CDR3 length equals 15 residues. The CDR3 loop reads CAIPRGPSGRDTQYF. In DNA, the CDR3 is TGTGCCATCCCCCGGGGGCCTAGCGGAAGGGATACGCAGTATTTT.

The CDR3 coding sequence is TGTGCCAGCAACCGGGAGACAGAGACCCAGTACTTC. Translation: CASNRETETQYF. This chain links TRBV6-1 with TRBJ2-5, with D maybe TRBD2 (6 bases). The length of the CDR3 is 12 residues. Germline V gene sequence: CDR1 MNHNS, CDR2 SASEGT. The germline V and J ends were trimmed by 7 bases and 4 bases, with 10 bases remaining between them.

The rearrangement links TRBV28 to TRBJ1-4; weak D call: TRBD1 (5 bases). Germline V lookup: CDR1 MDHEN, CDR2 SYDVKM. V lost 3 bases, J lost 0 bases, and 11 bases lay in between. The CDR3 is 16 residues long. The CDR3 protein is CASSLVGHATNEKLFF. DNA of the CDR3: TGTGCCAGCAGTTTGGTGGGGCATGCAACTAATGAAAAACTGTTTTTT.

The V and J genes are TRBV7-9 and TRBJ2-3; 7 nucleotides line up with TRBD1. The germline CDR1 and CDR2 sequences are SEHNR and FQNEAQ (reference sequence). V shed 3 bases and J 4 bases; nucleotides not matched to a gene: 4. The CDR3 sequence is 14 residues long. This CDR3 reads CASSLGRGSDTQYF. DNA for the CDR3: TGTGCCAGCAGCTTGGGCAGGGGGTCAGATACGCAGTATTTT.

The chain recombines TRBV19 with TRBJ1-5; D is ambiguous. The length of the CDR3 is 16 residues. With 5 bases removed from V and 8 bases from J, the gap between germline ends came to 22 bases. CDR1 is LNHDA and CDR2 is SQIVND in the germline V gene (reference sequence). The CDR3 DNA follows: TGTGCCAGTAGTTTTCAGGACTGGTGGGGTTCGGAGCCCCAGCATTTT. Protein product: CASSFQDWWGSEPQHF.

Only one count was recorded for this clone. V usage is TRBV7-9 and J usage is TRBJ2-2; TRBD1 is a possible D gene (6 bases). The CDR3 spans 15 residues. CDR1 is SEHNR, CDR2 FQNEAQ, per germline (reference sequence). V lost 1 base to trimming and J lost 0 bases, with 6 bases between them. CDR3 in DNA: TGTGCCAGCAGCTTAGGGACAGCGAACACCGGGGAGCTGTTTTTT. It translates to CASSLGTANTGELFF.

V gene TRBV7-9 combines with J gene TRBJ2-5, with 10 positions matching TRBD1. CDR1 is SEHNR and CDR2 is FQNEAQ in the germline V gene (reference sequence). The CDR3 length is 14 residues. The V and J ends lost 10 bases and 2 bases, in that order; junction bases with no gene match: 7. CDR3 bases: TGTGCCACCAGGGACAGGGGAGTACAAGAGACCCAGTACTTC. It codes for CATRDRGVQETQYF.

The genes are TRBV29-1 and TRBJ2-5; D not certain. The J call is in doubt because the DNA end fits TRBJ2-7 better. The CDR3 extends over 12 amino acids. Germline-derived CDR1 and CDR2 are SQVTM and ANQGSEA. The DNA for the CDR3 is TGCAGCGTTGAAACGGTGGGCTACGAGCAGTACTTC. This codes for CSVETVGYEQYF.

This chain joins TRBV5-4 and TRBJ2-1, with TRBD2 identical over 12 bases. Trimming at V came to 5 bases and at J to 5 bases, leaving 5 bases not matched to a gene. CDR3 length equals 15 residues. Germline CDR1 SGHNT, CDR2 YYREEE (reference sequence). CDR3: CASSPSGGENNEQFF. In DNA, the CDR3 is TGTGCCAGCAGTCCTAGCGGGGGGGAGAACAATGAGCAGTTCTTC.

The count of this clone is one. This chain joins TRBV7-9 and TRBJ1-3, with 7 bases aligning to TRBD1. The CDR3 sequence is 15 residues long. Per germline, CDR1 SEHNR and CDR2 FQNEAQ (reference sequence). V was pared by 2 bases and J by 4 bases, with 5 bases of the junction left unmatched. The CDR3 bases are TGTGCCAGCAGCTTAATGACAGGGACGGGAAACACCATATATTTT. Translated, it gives CASSLMTGTGNTIYF. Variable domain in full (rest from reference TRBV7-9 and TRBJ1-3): DTGVSQNPRHKITKRGQNVTFRCDPISEHNRLYWYRQTLGQGPEFLTYFQNEAQLEKSRLLSDRFSAERPKGSFSTLEIQRTEQGDSAMYLCASSLMTGTGNTIYFGEGSWLTVV.

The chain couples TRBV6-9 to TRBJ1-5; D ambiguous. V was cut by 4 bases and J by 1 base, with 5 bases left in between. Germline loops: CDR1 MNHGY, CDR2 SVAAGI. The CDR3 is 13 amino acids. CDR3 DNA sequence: TGTGCCAGCAGTTCTCTGAGCAATCAGCCCCAGCATTTT. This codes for CASSSLSNQPQHF.

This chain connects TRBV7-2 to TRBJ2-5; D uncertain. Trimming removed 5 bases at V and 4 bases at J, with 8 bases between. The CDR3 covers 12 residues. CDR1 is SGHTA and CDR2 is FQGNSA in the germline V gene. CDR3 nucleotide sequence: TGTGCCAGCAGCCTACTACGAGAGACCCAGTACTTC. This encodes CASSLLRETQYF.

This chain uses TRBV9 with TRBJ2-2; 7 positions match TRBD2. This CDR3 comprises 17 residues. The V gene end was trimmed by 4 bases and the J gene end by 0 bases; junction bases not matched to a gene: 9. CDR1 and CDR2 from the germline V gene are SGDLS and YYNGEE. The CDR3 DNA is TGTGCCAGCAGCTTATCAAGCGGGGCCACGAACACCGGGGAGCTGTTTTTT. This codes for CASSLSSGATNTGELFF.

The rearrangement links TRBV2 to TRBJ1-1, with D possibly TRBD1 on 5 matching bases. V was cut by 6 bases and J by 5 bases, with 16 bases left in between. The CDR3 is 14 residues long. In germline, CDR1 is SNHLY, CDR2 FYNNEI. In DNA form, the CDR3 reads TGTGCCAGCAGACTGGACGGCGGGGCGACTGAAGCTTTCTTT. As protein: CASRLDGGATEAFF.

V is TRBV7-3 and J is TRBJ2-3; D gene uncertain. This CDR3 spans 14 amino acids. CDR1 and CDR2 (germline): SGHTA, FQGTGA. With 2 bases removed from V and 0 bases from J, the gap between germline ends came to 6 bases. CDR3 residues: CASSLSSSTDTQYF. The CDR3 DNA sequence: TGTGCCAGCAGCTTATCTTCCAGCACAGATACGCAGTATTTT.

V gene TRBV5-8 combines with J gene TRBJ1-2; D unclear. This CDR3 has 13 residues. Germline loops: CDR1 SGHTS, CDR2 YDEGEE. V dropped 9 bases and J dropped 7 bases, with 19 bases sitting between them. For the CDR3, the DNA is TGTGCCACCTCCGGGAATGGAGGTTCTGGCTACACCTTC. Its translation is CATSGNGGSGYTF.

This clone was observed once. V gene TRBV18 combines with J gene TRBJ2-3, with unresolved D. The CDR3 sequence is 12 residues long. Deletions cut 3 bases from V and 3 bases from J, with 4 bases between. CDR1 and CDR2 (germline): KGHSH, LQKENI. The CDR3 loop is CASSPTTDTQYF. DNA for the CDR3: TGTGCCAGCTCACCGACTACAGATACGCAGTATTTT. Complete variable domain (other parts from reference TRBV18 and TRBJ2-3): NAGVMQNPRHLVRRRGQEARLRCSPMKGHSHVYWYRQLPEEGLKFMVYLQKENIIDESGMPKERFSAEFPKEGPSILRIQQVVRGDSAAYFCASSPTTDTQYFGPGTRLTVL.

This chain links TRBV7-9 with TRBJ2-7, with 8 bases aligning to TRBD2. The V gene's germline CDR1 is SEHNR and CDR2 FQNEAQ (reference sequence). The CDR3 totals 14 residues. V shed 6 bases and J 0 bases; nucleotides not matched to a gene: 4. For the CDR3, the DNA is TGTGCCAGCAGGGGAGCGGGGGCCTCCTACGAGCAGTACTTC. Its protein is CASRGAGASYEQYF.

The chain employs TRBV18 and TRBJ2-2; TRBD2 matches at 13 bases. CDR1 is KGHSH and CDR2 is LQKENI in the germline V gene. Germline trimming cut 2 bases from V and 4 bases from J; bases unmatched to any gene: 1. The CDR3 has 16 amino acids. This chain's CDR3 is CASSPGLAGATGELFF. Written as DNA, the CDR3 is TGTGCCAGCTCACCAGGACTAGCGGGGGCCACCGGGGAGCTGTTTTTT.

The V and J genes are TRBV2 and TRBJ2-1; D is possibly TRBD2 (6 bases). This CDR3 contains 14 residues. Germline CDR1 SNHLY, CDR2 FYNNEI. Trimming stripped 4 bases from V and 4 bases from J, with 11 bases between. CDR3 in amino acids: CASSARTNYNEQFF. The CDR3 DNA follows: TGTGCCAGCAGTGCCCGGACTAATTACAATGAGCAGTTCTTC.

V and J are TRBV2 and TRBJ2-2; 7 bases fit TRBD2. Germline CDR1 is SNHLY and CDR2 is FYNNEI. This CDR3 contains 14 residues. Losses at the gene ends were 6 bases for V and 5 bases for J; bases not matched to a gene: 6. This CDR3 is CASRLLGGTGELFF. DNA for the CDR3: TGTGCCAGCAGACTCTTGGGGGGGACCGGGGAGCTGTTTTTT.